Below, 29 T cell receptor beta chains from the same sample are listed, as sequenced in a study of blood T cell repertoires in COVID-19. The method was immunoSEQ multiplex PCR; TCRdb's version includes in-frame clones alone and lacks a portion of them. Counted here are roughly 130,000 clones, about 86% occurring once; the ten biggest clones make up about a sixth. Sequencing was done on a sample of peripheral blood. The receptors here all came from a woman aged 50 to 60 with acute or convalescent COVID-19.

CDR3 DNA: TGTGCCAGCAGCTTGGACGGGTTAGGAGGCTACACCTTC. Its protein product is CASSLDGLGGYTF. The chain links TRBV5-4 to TRBJ1-2; the D is unclear. CDR3 length equals 13 residues. Germline-derived CDR1 and CDR2 are SGHNT and YYREEE (reference sequence). The germline V and J ends were trimmed by 0 bases and 8 bases, with 11 bases remaining between them.

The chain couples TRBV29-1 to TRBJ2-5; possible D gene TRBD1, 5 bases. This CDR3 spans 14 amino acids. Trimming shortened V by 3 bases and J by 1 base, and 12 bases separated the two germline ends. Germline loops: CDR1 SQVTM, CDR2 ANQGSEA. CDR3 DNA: TGCAGCGTTGATACGGTCAGGGCCCAAGAGACCCAGTACTTC. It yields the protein CSVDTVRAQETQYF. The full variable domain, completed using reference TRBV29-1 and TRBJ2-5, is SAVISQKPSRDICQRGTSLTIQCQVDSQVTMMFWYRQQPGQSLTLIATANQGSEATYESGFVIDKFPISRPNLTFSTLTVSNMSPEDSSIYLCSVDTVRAQETQYFGPGTRLLVL.

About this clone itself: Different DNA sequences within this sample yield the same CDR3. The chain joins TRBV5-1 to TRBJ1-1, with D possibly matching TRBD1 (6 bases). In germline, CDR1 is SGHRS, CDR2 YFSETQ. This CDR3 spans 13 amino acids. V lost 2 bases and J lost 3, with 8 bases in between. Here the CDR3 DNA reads TGCGCCAGCAGCTTAGCAGGGGACACTGAAGCTTTCTTT. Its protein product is CASSLAGDTEAFF.

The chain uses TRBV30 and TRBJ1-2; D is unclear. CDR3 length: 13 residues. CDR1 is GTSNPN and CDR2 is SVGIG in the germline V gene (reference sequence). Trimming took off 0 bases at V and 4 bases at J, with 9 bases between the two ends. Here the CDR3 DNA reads TGTGCCTGGAGTGTAGAAAGCGGCTATGGCTACACCTTC. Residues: CAWSVESGYGYTF.

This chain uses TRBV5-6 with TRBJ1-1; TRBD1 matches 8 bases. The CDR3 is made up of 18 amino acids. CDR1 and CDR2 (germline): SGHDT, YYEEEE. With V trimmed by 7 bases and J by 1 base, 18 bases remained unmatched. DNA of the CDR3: TGTGCCAGCTATTCTTTCTCAGGGGGCGTGGGAAGGAACACTGAAGCTTTCTTT. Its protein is CASYSFSGGVGRNTEAFF.

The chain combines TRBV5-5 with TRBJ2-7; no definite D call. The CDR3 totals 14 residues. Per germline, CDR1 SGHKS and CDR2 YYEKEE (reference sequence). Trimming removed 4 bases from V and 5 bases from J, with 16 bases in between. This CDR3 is CASSQKPFPDEQYF. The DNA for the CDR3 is TGTGCCAGCAGCCAAAAGCCCTTCCCCGACGAGCAGTACTTC.

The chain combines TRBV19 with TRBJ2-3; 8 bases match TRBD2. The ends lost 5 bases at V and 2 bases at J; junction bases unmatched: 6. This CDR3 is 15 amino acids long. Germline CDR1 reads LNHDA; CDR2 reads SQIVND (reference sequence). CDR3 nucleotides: TGTGCCAGTAGTCGGGGGGGCTCATTCACAGATACGCAGTATTTT. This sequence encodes CASSRGGSFTDTQYF.

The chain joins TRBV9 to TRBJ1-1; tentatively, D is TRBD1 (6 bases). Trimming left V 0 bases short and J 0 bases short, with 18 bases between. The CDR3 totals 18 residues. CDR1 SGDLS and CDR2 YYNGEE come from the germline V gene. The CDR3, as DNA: TGTGCCAGCAGCGTAGGGGGCACGGGGGGCTCCATGAACACTGAAGCTTTCTTT. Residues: CASSVGGTGGSMNTEAFF.

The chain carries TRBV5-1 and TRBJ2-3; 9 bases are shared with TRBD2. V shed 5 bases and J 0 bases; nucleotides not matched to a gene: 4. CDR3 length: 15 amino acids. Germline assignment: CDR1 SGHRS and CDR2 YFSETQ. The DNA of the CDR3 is TGCGCCAGCAGGATAGCGGGGGAAAGCACAGATACGCAGTATTTT. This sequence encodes CASRIAGESTDTQYF. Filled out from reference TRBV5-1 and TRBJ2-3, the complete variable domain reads KAGVTQTPRYLIKTRGQQVTLSCSPISGHRSVSWYQQTPGQGLQFLFEYFSETQRNKGNFPGRFSGRQFSNSRSEMNVSTLELGDSALYLCASRIAGESTDTQYFGPGTRLTVL.

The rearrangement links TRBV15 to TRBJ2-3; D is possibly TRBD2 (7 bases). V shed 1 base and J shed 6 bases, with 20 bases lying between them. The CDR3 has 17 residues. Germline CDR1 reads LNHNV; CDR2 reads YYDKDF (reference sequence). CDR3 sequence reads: CATSRVVTLEGGDTQYF. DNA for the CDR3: TGTGCCACCAGCAGAGTCGTTACTCTGGAGGGGGGGGATACGCAGTATTTT.

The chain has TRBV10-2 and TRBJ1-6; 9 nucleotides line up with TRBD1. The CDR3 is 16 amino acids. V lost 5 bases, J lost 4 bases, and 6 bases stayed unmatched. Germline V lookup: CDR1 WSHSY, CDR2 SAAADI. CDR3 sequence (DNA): TGCGCCAGCAGTTTGACAGGGGGTGCTTATAATTCACCCCTCCACTTT. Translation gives CASSLTGGAYNSPLHF.

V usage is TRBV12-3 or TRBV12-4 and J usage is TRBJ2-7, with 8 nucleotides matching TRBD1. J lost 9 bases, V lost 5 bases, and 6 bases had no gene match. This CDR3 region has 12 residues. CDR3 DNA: TGTGCCAGCAGTCAGGACAGGGCGGGGCAGTACTTC. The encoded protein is CASSQDRAGQYF.

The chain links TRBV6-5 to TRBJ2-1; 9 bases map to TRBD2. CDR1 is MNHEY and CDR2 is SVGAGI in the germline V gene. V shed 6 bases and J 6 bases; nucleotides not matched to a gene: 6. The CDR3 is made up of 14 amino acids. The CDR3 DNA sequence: TGTGCCAGCAGAGGACTAGCGTATGGCAATGAGCAGTTCTTC. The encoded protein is CASRGLAYGNEQFF.

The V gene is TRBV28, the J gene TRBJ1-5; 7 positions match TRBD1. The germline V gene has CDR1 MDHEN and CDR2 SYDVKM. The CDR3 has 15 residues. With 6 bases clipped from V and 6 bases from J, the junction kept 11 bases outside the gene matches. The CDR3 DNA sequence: TGTGCCAGCAGCCCCGACAGGGCGGTTACTCAGCCCCAGCATTTT. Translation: CASSPDRAVTQPQHF.

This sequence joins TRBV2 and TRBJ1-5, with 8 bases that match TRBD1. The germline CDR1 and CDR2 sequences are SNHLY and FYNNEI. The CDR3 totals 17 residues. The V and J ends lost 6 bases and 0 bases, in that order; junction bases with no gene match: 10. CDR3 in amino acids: CASSGETGAYSNQPQHF. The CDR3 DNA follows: TGTGCCAGCAGCGGTGAGACAGGGGCATATAGCAATCAGCCCCAGCATTTT.

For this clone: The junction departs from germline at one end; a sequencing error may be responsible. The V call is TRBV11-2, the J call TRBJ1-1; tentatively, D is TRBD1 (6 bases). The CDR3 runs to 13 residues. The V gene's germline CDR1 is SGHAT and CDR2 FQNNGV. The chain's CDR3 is CASSLGVGAEGVF. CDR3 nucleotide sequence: TGTGCCAGCAGCTTAGGGGTGGGGGCCGAGGGGGTTTTT. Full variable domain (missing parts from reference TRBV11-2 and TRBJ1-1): EAGVAQSPRYKIIEKRQSVAFWCNPISGHATLYWYQQILGQGPKLLIQFQNNGVVDDSQLPKDRFSAERLKGVDSTLKIQPAKLEDSAVYLCASSLGVGAEGVFGQGTRLTVV.

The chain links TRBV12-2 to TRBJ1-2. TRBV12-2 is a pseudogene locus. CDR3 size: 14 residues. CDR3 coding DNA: TGTGCAAGTCGCTTCGGACGGGATAACTATGGCTACACCTTC. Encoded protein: CASRFGRDNYGYTF.

The CDR3 protein is CASSITSGQGRSEQYF. CDR3 sequence (DNA): TGTGCCAGTAGTATAACATCGGGACAGGGGAGATCCGAGCAGTACTTC. The V and J genes are TRBV19 and TRBJ2-7, with 10 bases fitting TRBD1. The junction had 10 bases not matched to a gene; V was cut back by 2 bases and J by 6 bases. This CDR3 is built from 16 residues. Germline CDR1 is LNHDA and CDR2 is SQIVND (reference sequence).

In nucleotides, the CDR3 is TGCGCCAGCAGCTCCGGGACAGCAGAATATGAGCAGTTCTTC. Its protein product is CASSSGTAEYEQFF. This chain uses TRBV5-1 with TRBJ2-1, with 7 bases identical to TRBD1. The CDR3 contains 14 residues. The junction had 8 bases not matched to a gene; V was cut back by 3 bases and J by 8 bases. Germline V gene sequence: CDR1 SGHRS, CDR2 YFSETQ.

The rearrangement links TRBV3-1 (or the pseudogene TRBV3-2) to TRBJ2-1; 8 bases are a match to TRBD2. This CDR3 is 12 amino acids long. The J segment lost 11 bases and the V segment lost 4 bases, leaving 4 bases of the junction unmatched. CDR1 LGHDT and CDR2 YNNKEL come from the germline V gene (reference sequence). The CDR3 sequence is CASSPRTSKQFF. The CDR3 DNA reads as TGTGCCAGCAGCCCACGGACTAGCAAGCAGTTCTTC.

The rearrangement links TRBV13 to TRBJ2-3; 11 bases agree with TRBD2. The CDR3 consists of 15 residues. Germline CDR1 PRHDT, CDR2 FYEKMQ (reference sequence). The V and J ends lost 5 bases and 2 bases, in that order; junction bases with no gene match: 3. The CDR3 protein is CASSNSGGATDTQYF. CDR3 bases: TGTGCCAGCAGCAATAGCGGGGGGGCCACAGATACGCAGTATTTT.

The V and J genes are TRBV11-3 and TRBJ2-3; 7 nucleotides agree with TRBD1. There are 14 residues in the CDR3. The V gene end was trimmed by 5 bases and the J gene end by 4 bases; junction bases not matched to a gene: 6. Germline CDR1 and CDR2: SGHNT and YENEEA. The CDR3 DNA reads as TGTGCCAGCAGCCAAGGGGGCTCGGCAGATACGCAGTATTTT. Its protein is CASSQGGSADTQYF.

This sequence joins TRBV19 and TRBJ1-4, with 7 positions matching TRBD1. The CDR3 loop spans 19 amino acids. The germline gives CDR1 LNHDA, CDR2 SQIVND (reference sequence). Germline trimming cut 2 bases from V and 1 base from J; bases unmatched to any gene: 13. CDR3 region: CASSISEQGFGGTNEKLFF. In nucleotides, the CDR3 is TGTGCCAGTAGTATATCGGAACAGGGGTTTGGGGGAACTAATGAAAAACTGTTTTTT.

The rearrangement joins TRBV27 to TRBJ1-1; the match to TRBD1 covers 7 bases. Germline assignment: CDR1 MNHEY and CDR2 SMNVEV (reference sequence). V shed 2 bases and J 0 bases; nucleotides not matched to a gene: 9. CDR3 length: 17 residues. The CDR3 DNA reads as TGTGCCAGCAGTTTAACCCCGGGACAGCGCATGAACACTGAAGCTTTCTTT. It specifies CASSLTPGQRMNTEAFF.

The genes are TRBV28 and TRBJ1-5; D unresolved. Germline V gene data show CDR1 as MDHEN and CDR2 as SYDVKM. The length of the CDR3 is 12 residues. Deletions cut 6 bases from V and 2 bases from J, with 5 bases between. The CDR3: CASRRGNQPQHF. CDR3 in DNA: TGTGCCAGCAGGAGGGGCAATCAGCCCCAGCATTTT.

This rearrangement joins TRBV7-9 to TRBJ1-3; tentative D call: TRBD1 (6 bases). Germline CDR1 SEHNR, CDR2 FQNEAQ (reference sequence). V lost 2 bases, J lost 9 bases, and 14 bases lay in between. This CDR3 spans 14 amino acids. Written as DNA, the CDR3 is TGTGCCAGCAGCTTAACAGGGCCCTCAAGCACCATATATTTT. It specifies CASSLTGPSSTIYF.

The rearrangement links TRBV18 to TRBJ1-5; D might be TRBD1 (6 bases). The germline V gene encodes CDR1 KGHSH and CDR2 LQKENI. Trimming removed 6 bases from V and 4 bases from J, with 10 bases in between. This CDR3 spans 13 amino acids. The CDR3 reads CASSPDRNQPQHF. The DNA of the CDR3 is TGTGCCAGCTCCCCGGACAGAAATCAGCCCCAGCATTTT.

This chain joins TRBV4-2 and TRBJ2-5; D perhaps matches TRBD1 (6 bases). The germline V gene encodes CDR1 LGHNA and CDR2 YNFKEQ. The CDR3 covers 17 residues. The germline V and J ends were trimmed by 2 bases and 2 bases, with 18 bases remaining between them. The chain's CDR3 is CASSQSVPGQSQETQYF. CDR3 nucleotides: TGTGCCAGCAGCCAAAGTGTCCCCGGACAGTCGCAAGAGACCCAGTACTTC.

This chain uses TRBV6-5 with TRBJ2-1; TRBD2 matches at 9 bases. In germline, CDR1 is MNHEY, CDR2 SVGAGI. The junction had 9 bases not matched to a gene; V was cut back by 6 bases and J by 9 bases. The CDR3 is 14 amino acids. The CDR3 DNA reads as TGTGCCAGCAGGGGCGGGGGGGCTCTCGTTGAGCAGTTCTTC. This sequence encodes CASRGGGALVEQFF.